This TCR beta chain is drawn from a study of cytomegalovirus exposure and HLA in healthy donors. PCR employed 60 Vbeta and 13 Jbeta primers. TCRdb's table, derived via immunoSEQ multiplex PCR, lists solely in-frame clones and lacks some. Found here are under 200,000 clones, roughly 83% of them singletons; the top ten hold under 3%. CDR3 length: 12 residues. Trimming left V 7 bases short and J 7 bases short, with 8 bases between. Germline CDR1 reads MDHEN; CDR2 reads SYDVKM. The chain recombines TRBV28 with TRBJ1-6; no reliable D call. This receptor was identified in a woman between 45 and 60 years old in good health and CMV-seronegative. The sample was PBMCs. The CDR3 DNA sequence: TGTGCCAGCACCCCCGGGAATTCACCCCTCCACTTT. Protein: CASTPGNSPLHF.